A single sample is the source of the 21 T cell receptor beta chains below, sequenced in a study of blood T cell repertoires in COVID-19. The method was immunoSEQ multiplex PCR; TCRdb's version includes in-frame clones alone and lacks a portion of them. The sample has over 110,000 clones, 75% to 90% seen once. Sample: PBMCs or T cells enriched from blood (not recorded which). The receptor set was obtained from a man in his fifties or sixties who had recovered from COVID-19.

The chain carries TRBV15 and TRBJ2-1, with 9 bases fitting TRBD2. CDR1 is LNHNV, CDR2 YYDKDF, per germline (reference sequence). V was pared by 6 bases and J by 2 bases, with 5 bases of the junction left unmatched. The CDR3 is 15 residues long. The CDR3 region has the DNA TGTGCCACCAGAAGTAAGCGGGAGGCCTACAATGAGCAGTTCTTC. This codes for CATRSKREAYNEQFF.

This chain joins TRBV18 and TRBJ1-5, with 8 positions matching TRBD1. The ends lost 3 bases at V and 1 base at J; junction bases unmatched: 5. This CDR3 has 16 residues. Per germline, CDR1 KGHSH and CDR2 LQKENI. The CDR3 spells CASSPGQGRSNQPQHF. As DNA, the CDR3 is TGTGCCAGCTCACCCGGACAGGGAAGGAGCAATCAGCCCCAGCATTTT.

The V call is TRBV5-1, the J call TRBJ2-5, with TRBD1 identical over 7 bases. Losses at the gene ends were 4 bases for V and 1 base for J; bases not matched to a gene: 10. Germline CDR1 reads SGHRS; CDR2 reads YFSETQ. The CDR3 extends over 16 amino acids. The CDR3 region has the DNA TGCGCCAGCAGCCCCAGGGACAGTCAGTCCCAAGAGACCCAGTACTTC. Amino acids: CASSPRDSQSQETQYF.

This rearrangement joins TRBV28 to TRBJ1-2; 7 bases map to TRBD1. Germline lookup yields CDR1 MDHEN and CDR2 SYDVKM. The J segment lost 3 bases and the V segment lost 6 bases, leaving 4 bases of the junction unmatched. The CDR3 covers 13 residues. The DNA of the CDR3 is TGTGCCAGCAGCACCGGGACAGACTATGGCTACACCTTC. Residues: CASSTGTDYGYTF.

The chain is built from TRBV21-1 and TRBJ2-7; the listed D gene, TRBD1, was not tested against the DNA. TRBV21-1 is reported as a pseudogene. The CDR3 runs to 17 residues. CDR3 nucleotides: TGTGCCAGCAGAGGGGACACTTACGCCCTTGCCTCCTACGAGCAGTACTTC. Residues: CASRGDTYALASYEQYF.

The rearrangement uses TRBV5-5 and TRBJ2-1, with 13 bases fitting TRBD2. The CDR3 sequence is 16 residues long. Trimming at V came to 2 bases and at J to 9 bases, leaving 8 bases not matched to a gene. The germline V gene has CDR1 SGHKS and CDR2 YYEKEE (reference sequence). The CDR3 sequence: CASSLRLAGGRGEQFF. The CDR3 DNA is TGTGCCAGCAGCTTACGACTAGCGGGGGGCCGGGGTGAGCAGTTCTTC.

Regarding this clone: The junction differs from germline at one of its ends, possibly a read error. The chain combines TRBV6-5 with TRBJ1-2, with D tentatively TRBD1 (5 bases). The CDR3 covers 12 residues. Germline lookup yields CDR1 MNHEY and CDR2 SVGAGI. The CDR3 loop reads CASSSRGLIKSF. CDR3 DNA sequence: TGTGCCAGCAGTTCAAGGGGACTAATCAAATCCTTC.

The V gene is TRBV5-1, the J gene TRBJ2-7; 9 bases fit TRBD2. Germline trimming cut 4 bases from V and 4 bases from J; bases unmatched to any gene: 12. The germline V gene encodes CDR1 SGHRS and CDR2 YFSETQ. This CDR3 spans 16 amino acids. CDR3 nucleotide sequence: TGCGCCAGCAGCCCCGAAGTAGCGGGGGTCCTTTACGAGCAGTACTTC. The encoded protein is CASSPEVAGVLYEQYF.

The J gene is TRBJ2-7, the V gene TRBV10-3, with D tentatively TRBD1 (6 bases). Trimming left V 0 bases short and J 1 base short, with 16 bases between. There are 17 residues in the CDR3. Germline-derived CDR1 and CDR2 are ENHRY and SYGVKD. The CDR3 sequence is CAISESGRGLGSYEQYF. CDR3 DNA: TGTGCCATCAGTGAGTCCGGCAGGGGATTAGGGTCCTACGAGCAGTACTTC.

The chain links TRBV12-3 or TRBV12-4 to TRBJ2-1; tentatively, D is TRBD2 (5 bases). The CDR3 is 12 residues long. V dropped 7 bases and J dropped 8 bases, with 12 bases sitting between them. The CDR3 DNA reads TGTGCCAGCACCAGGAGCGGCGATGAGCAGTTCTTC. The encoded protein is CASTRSGDEQFF.

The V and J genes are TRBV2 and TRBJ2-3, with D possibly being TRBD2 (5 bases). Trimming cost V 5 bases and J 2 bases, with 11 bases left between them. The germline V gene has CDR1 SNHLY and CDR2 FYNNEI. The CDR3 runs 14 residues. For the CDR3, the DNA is TGTGCCAGCAGTCCTAGCTTCGCCACAGATACGCAGTATTTT. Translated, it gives CASSPSFATDTQYF. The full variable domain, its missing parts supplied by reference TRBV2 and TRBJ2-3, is EPEVTQTPSHQVTQMGQEVILRCVPISNHLYFYWYRQILGQKVEFLVSFYNNEISEKSEIFDDQFSVERPDGSNFTLKIRSTKLEDSAMYFCASSPSFATDTQYFGPGTRLTVL.

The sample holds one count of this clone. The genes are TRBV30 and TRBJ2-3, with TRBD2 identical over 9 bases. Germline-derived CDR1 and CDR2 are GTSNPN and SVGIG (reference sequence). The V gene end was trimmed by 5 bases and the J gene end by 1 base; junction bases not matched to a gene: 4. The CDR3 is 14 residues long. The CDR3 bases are TGTGCCTGGGATATAGCGGGAGGCACAGATACGCAGTATTTT. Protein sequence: CAWDIAGGTDTQYF. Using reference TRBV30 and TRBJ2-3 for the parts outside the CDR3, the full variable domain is SQTIHQWPATLVQPVGSPLSLECTVEGTSNPNLYWYRQAAGRGLQLLFYSVGIGQISSEVPQNLSASRPQDRQFILSSKKLLLSDSGFYLCAWDIAGGTDTQYFGPGTRLTVL.

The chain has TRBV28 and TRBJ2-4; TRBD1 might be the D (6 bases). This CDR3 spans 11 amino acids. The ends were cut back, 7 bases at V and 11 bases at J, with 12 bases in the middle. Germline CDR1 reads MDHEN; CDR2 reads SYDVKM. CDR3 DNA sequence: TGTGCCAGCAACTCAGGGGCTCTTCAGTACTTC. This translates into CASNSGALQYF.

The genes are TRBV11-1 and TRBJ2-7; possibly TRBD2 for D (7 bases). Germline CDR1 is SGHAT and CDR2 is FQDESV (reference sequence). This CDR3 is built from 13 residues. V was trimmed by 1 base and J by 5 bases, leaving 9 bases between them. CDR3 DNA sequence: TGTGCCAGCAGCTTAGGCGGGGGCCACGAGCAGTACTTC. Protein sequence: CASSLGGGHEQYF.

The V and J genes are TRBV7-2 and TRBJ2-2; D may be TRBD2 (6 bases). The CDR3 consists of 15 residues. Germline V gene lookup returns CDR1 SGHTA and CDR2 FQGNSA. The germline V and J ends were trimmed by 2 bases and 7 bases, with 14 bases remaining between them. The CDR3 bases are TGTGCCAGCAGCTTACGGGGAGGTGCCGGCGGGGAGCTGTTTTTT. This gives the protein CASSLRGGAGGELFF.

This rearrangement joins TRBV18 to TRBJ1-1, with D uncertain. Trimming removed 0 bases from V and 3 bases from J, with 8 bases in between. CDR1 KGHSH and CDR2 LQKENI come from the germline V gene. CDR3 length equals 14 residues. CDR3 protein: CASSPPSTDTEAFF. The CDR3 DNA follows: TGTGCCAGCTCACCACCGAGTACAGACACTGAAGCTTTCTTT.

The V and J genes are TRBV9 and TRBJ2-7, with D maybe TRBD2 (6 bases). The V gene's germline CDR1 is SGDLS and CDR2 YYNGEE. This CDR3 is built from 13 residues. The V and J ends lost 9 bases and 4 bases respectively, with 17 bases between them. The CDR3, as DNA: TGTGCCACTTGCCTGCTAGCGATATACGAGCAGTACTTC. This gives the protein CATCLLAIYEQYF.

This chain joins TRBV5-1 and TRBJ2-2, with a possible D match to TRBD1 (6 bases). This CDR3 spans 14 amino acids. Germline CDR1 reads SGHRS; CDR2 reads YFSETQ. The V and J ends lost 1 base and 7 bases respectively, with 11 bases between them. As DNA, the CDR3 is TGCGCCAGCAGCTTGACAGGGCAGAGCGGGGAGCTGTTTTTT. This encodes CASSLTGQSGELFF.

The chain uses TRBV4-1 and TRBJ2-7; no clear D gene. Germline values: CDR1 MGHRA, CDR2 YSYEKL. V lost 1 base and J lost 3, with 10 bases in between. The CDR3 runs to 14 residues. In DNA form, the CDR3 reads TGCGCCAGCAGCCAAGGTAGTAGAGGCTACGAGCAGTACTTC. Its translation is CASSQGSRGYEQYF.

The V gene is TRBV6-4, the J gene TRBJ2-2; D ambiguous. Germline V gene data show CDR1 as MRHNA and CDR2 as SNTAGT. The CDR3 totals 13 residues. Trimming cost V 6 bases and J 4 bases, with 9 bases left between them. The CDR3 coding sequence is TGTGCCAGCAGACACGTTCCCACCGGGGAGCTGTTTTTT. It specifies CASRHVPTGELFF.

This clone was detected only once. In DNA form, the CDR3 reads TGTGCCAGCAGTTTAAGGCCCGGGGGAGGGACCCAGTACTTC. Protein product: CASSLRPGGGTQYF. This rearrangement joins TRBV6-2 or TRBV6-3 to TRBJ2-5; possibly TRBD2 for D (6 bases). V lost 4 bases and J lost 7, with 16 bases in between. CDR3 size: 14 residues. Germline loops: CDR1 MNHEY, CDR2 SVGEGT.